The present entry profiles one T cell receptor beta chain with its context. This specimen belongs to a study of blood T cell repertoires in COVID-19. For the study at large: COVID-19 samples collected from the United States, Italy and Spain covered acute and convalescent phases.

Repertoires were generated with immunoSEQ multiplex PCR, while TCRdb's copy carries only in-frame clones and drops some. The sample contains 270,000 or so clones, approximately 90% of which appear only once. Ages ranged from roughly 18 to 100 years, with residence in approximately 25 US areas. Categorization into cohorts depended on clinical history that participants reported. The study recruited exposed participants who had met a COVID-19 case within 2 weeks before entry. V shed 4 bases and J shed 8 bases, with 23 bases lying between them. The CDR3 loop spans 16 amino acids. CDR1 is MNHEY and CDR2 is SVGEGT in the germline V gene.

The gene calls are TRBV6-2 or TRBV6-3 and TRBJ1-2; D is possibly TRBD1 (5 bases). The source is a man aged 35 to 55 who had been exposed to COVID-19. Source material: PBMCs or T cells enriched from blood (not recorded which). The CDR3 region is CASSSWQGTLASGYTF. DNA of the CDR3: TGTGCCAGCAGTTCTTGGCAGGGCACCTTAGCCTCCGGCTACACCTTC.